A selection of T cell receptor beta chains follows, all from one sample in a study of T cell responses to AZD1222 COVID-19 vaccine. The assay was immunoSEQ multiplex PCR, and TCRdb's table has in-frame clones only and misses some. The data show about 76,000 clones, with 85% to 90% seen just once and around 5.1% held by the top ten. The sample consisted of peripheral blood, taken on day 0 of MenACWY control vaccination. These receptors were taken from an adult in good health. The CDR3 runs from the conserved cysteine through the conserved F or W. Each record gives: J gene, D gene, V gene, clone size, CDR3 DNA, CDR3 protein. A D gene is named only where the DNA matches it firmly. Clone size, where shown, is once, few, many, or a class for clones that have expanded.

J: TRBJ1-2
D: .
V: TRBV27
size: .
DNA: TGTGCCAGCAGTTTGAGGGGCCCGGGGGGGACATATTTAGCAGTCTATGGCTACACCTTC
CDR3: CASSLRGPGGTYLAVYGYTF

J: TRBJ2-7
D: .
V: TRBV10-2
size: once
DNA: TGCGCCGCAGCAGTCTCAGCACGCGGCGAGCAGTACTTC
CDR3: CAAAVSARGEQYF

J: TRBJ2-3
D: TRBD2
V: TRBV28
size: .
DNA: TGTGCCAGCAGACCGGGACTAGCGGGAGTGGTTGGCACAGATACGCAGTATTTT
CDR3: CASRPGLAGVVGTDTQYF

J: TRBJ1-5
D: .
V: TRBV5-4
size: once
DNA: TGTGCCAGCAGCCACGACTACGATCAGCCCCAGCATTTT
CDR3: CASSHDYDQPQHF

J: TRBJ2-7
D: .
V: TRBV18
size: .
DNA: TGTGCCAGCTCACCCTCGAGGAGCTCCTACGAGCAGTACTTC
CDR3: CASSPSRSSYEQYF

J: TRBJ2-7
D: .
V: TRBV7-7
size: .
DNA: TGTGCCAGCAGCTTAGTGGCAGCCCCCCTCGAGGAGCAGTACTTC
CDR3: CASSLVAAPLEEQYF

J: TRBJ2-3
D: TRBD2
V: TRBV3-1/TRBV3-2
size: .
DNA: TGTGCCAGCAGCCCTAGCGGGATGTTATCAGATACGCAGTATTTT
CDR3: CASSPSGMLSDTQYF

J: TRBJ2-1
D: .
V: TRBV15
size: .
DNA: TGTGCCACCAGCAGAGATCTCTCGGACTCGCAGTTCTTC
CDR3: CATSRDLSDSQFF

J: TRBJ1-6
D: .
V: TRBV7-2
size: .
DNA: TGTGCCAGCAGCAACCGGGACCTACAATCACCCCTCCACTTT
CDR3: CASSNRDLQSPLHF

J: TRBJ2-5
D: .
V: TRBV5-6
size: .
DNA: TGTGCCAGCAGCTTTGATCGAGAGACCCAGTACTTC
CDR3: CASSFDRETQYF

J: TRBJ2-7
D: .
V: TRBV28
size: .
DNA: TGTGCCAGCAGGGAAGGGGGGTCCTACGAGCAGTACTTC
CDR3: CASREGGSYEQYF

J: TRBJ1-4
D: .
V: TRBV6-5
size: once
DNA: TGTGCCAGCAGAGCCGCTACGGTCCAAAATGAAAAACTGTTTTTT
CDR3: CASRAATVQNEKLFF

J: TRBJ2-5
D: TRBD2
V: TRBV6-1
size: .
DNA: TGTGCCAGCAGTGAAGGGGTTAGCGGGATAGAGACCCAGTACTTC
CDR3: CASSEGVSGIETQYF

J: TRBJ2-7
D: .
V: TRBV29-1
size: .
DNA: TGCAGCGTTGAAACTGGGAGCTCCTACGAGCAGTACTTC
CDR3: CSVETGSSYEQYF

J: TRBJ2-7
D: .
V: TRBV28
size: .
DNA: TGTGCCAGCAGTTTTCTAGAGGCCCCCCCTGACGAGCAGTACTTC
CDR3: CASSFLEAPPDEQYF

J: TRBJ1-5
D: .
V: TRBV20-1
size: .
DNA: TGCAGTGCTACCGAGGATCAGCCCCAGCATTTT
CDR3: CSATEDQPQHF

J: TRBJ1-2
D: TRBD1
V: TRBV28
size: once
DNA: TGTGCCAGCAGTTTCTCGACAGGGTCGTATGGCTACACCTTC
CDR3: CASSFSTGSYGYTF

J: TRBJ2-1
D: .
V: TRBV12-3/TRBV12-4
size: .
DNA: TGTGCCAGCAGTTTAACCCTTCATGAGCAGTTCTTC
CDR3: CASSLTLHEQFF

J: TRBJ2-3
D: .
V: TRBV4-3
size: few
DNA: TGCGCCAGCAGCCAAGATTACTCGTCGGGGGCAGATACGCAGTATTTT
CDR3: CASSQDYSSGADTQYF

J: TRBJ1-1
D: .
V: TRBV5-1
size: .
DNA: TGCGCCAGCAGCTTATTTCGACACGAGAACACTGAAGCTTTCTTT
CDR3: CASSLFRHENTEAFF

J: TRBJ2-2
D: .
V: TRBV15
size: .
DNA: TGTGCCACCAGCAGTTCTAACACCGGGGAGCTGTTTTTT
CDR3: CATSSSNTGELFF

J: TRBJ2-2
D: .
V: TRBV10-3
size: few
DNA: TGTGCCATCAGTGAGCCCCAGGGGGGTGTAACCGGGGAGCTGTTTTTT
CDR3: CAISEPQGGVTGELFF

J: TRBJ2-5
D: TRBD2
V: TRBV24-1
size: .
DNA: TGTGCCACCAGTGACCCGCGGACTAGCGCGACCCAGTACTTC
CDR3: CATSDPRTSATQYF

J: TRBJ1-1
D: .
V: TRBV19
size: .
DNA: TGTGCCAGTAGCGTACGGGCAAACACTGAAGCTTTCTTT
CDR3: CASSVRANTEAFF

J: TRBJ2-3
D: .
V: TRBV13
size: .
DNA: TGTGCCAGCAGCTTGCTAGGGCCGGCAGATACGCAGTATTTT
CDR3: CASSLLGPADTQYF

J: TRBJ2-3
D: .
V: TRBV28
size: .
DNA: TGTGCCAGCAGTAGAGGAGGGGCACTAGGCACAGATACGCAGTATTTT
CDR3: CASSRGGALGTDTQYF

J: TRBJ2-7
D: .
V: TRBV9
size: .
DNA: TGTGCCAGCAGCGTAGATGATTGGCGGGGCTCCTACGAGCAGTACTTC
CDR3: CASSVDDWRGSYEQYF

J: TRBJ1-1
D: .
V: TRBV5-4
size: .
DNA: TGTGCCAGCAGCGGGGCGGACGGTGTGAACACTGAAGCTTTCTTT
CDR3: CASSGADGVNTEAFF

J: TRBJ2-7
D: .
V: TRBV7-2
size: .
DNA: TGTGCCAGCAGCTTCCCGGACACCTACGAGCAGTACTTC
CDR3: CASSFPDTYEQYF

J: TRBJ2-3
D: TRBD2
V: TRBV3-1/TRBV3-2
size: .
DNA: TGTGCCAGCAGCCCGATCGGGTGGGCGGGAGGTCTCACAGATACGCAGTATTTT
CDR3: CASSPIGWAGGLTDTQYF

J: TRBJ2-2
D: TRBD1
V: TRBV6-5
size: .
DNA: TGTGCCAGCAGCAACAGGGGGCGGAACACCGGGGAGCTGTTTTTT
CDR3: CASSNRGRNTGELFF

J: TRBJ1-5
D: .
V: TRBV30
size: .
DNA: TGTGCCTGGAGCCCAAGCAATCAGCCCCAGCATTTT
CDR3: CAWSPSNQPQHF

J: TRBJ1-6
D: .
V: TRBV3-1/TRBV3-2
size: .
DNA: TGTGCCAGCAGCCAGGAACTTACAGGGACACCTAATTCACCCCTCCACTTT
CDR3: CASSQELTGTPNSPLHF

J: TRBJ1-6
D: TRBD1
V: TRBV6-5
size: .
DNA: TGTGCCAGCAGACTCCGGGACAGGGTTAATTCACCCCTCCACTTT
CDR3: CASRLRDRVNSPLHF

J: TRBJ1-3
D: .
V: TRBV5-1
size: .
DNA: TGCGCCAGCAGCTTTACGGACGGTCGCTCTGGAAACACCATATATTTT
CDR3: CASSFTDGRSGNTIYF

J: TRBJ2-1
D: .
V: TRBV18
size: .
DNA: TGTGCCAGCTCACCCCAACCGGAGGGTCGGAATGAGCAGTTCTTC
CDR3: CASSPQPEGRNEQFF

J: TRBJ1-6
D: .
V: TRBV5-6
size: .
DNA: TGTGCCAGCAGCAGACAGGATTTCAATTCACCCCTCCACTTT
CDR3: CASSRQDFNSPLHF

J: TRBJ1-3
D: .
V: TRBV5-1
size: .
DNA: TGCGCCAGCAGCCTAGGGACCTCTGGAAACACCATATATTTT
CDR3: CASSLGTSGNTIYF

J: TRBJ2-7
D: .
V: TRBV6-5
size: .
DNA: TGTGCCAGCAGGGCCGGCCTCCAGAGCTCCTACGAGCAGTACTTC
CDR3: CASRAGLQSSYEQYF

J: TRBJ1-4
D: .
V: TRBV19
size: .
DNA: TGTGCCAGTAGTATCTACCAGGAGGAAAAACTGTTTTTT
CDR3: CASSIYQEEKLFF

J: TRBJ2-7
D: .
V: TRBV5-1
size: .
DNA: TGCGCCAGCAGCCCATCCAACAGGGAGCAGTACTTC
CDR3: CASSPSNREQYF